This T cell receptor (beta chain) stems from a study of CXCR3-negative and CXCR3-positive naive CD8 T cells. The study's findings and limits: Whereas memory cells differed, naive CXCR3-negative and CXCR3-positive cells shared similar TRBV-TRBJ usage. A higher hydrophobicity marked the TRB CDR3s of CXCR3-positive naive cells versus CXCR3-negative naive cells. Fresh PBMCs served for most assays, and CXCR3 expression fell partially after cryopreservation. Similarly elevated diversity marked both naive subsets, with memory CD8+ cells showing far lower diversity.

5' RACE with UMI labels generated the TRB cDNA libraries. TCRdb reprocessed the 5' RACE reads and keeps a single row for each CDR3 protein, giving no DNA. This table holds just under 65,000 distinct CDR3 sequences. The naive CD8+ gate required CD45RO-CCR7+CD27+CD95- phenotype. Comment on this clonotype: No antigen is known for it.

The CDR3 is 14 amino acids. Per the germline V gene, CDR1 is MNHEY and CDR2 is SVGAGI. The receptor was isolated from a human donor in good health. Some clones in this sample may be carry-over from other donors' samples. Source material: naive CXCR3+ CD8+ T cells from blood. Subset described: CD45RO-CCR7+CD27+CD95- naive CD8+ T cells expressing CXCR3 (TNR3+). The gene calls are TRBV6-5 and TRBJ1-1; TCRdb indicates TRBD1, and absent DNA this call remains unverified. The chain's CDR3 is CASSRDGPNTEAFF.